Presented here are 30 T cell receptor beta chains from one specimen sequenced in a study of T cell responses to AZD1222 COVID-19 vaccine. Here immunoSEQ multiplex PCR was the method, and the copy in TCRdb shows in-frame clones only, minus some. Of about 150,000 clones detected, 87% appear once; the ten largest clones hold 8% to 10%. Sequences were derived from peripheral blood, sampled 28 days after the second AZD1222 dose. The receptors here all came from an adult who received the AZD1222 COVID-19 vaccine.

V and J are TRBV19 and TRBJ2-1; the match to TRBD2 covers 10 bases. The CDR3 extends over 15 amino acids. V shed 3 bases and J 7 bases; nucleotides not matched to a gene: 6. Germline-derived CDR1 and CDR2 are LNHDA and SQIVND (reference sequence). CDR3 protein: CASSIKGLAENEQFF. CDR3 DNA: TGTGCCAGTAGTATTAAAGGACTAGCGGAGAATGAGCAGTTCTTC.

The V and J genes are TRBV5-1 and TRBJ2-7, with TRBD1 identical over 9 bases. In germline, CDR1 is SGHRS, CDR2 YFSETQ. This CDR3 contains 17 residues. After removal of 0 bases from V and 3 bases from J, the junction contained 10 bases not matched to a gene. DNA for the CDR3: TGCGCCAGCAGCTTGGTGGCAGGACAGGGGTATGGCTACGAGCAGTACTTC. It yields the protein CASSLVAGQGYGYEQYF.

The CDR3 region has the DNA TGTGCCAGCAGCCCAACCCCCAACCCCGCCTACGAGCAGTACTTC. Amino acid sequence: CASSPTPNPAYEQYF. The chain uses TRBV9 and TRBJ2-7; the D is unclear. Deletions cut 4 bases from V and 2 bases from J, with 16 bases between. Per germline, CDR1 SGDLS and CDR2 YYNGEE. The CDR3 extends over 15 amino acids. Drawing the rest from reference TRBV9 and TRBJ2-7, the complete variable domain is DSGVTQTPKHLITATGQRVTLRCSPRSGDLSVYWYQQSLDQGLQFLIQYYNGEERAKGNILERFSAQQFPDLHSELNLSSLELGDSALYFCASSPTPNPAYEQYFGPGTRLTVT.

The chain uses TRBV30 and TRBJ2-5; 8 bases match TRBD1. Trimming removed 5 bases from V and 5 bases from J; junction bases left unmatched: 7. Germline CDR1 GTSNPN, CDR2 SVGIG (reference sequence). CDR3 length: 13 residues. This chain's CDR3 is CAWAQGAGETQYF. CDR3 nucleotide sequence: TGTGCCTGGGCGCAGGGGGCCGGGGAGACCCAGTACTTC.

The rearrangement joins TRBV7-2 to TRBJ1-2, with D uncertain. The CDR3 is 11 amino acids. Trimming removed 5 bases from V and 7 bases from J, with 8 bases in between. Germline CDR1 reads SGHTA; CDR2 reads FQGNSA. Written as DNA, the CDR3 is TGTGCCAGCAGCGTAGGATCTGGCTACACCTTC. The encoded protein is CASSVGSGYTF.

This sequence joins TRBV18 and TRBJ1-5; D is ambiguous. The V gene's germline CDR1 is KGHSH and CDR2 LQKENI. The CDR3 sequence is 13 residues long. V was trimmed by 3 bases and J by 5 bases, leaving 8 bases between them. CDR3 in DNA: TGTGCCAGCTCACCCGATTCTGATCAGCCCCAGCATTTT. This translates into CASSPDSDQPQHF.

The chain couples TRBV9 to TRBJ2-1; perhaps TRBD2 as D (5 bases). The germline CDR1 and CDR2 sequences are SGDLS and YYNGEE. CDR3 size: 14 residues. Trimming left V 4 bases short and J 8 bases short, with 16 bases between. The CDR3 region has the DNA TGTGCCAGCAGCTCAGACCTAGCTCAGTATGAGCAGTTCTTC. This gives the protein CASSSDLAQYEQFF.

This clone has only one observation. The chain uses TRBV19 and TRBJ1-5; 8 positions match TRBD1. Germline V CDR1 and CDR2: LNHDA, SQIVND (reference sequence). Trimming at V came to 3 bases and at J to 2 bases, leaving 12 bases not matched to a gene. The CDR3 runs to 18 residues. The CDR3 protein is CASSIRVDRGFGNQPQHF. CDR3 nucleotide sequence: TGTGCCAGTAGTATTAGGGTAGACAGGGGATTTGGCAATCAGCCCCAGCATTTT.

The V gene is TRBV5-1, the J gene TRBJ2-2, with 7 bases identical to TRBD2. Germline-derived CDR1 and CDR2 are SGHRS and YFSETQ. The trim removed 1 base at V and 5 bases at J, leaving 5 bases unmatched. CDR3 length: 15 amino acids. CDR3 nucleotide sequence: TGCGCCAGCAGCTTGACGGCGGGAGAGACCGGGGAGCTGTTTTTT. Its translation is CASSLTAGETGELFF.

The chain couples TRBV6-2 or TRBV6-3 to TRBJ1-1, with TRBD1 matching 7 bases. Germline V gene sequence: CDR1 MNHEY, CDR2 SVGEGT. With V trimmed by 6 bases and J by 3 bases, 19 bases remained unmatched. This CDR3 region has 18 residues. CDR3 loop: CASSGPSRGRLTDTEAFF. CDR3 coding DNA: TGTGCCAGCAGCGGACCATCGAGGGGGCGGTTAACGGACACTGAAGCTTTCTTT.

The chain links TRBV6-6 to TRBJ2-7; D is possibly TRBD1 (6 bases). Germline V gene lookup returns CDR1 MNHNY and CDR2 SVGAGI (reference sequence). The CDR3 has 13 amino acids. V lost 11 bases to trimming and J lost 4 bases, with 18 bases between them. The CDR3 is CAAERQGSYEQYF. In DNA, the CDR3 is TGTGCCGCCGAGCGGCAGGGGAGTTACGAGCAGTACTTC.

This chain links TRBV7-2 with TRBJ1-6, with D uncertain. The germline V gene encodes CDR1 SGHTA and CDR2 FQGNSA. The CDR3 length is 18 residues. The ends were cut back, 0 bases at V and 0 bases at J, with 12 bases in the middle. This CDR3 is CASSLAGPISSYNSPLHF. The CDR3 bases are TGTGCCAGCAGCTTAGCCGGGCCAATAAGCTCCTATAATTCACCCCTCCACTTT.

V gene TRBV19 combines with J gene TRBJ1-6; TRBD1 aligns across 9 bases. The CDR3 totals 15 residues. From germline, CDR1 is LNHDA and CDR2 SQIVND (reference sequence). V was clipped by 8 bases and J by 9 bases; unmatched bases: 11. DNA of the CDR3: TGTGCCAGTGCCCCCGGCCGGGACAGGGTTTCACCCCTCCACTTT. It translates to CASAPGRDRVSPLHF.

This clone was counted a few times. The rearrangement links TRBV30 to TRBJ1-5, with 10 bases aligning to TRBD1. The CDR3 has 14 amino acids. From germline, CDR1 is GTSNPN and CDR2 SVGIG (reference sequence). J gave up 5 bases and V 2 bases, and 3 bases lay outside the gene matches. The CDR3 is CAWSPGTGDQPQHF. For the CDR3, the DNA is TGTGCCTGGAGTCCCGGGACAGGGGATCAGCCCCAGCATTTT.

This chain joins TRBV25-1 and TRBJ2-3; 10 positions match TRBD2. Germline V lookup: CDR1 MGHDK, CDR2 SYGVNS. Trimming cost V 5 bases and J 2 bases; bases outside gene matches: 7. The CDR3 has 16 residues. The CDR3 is CASSFGLAANTDTQYF. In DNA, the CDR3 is TGTGCCAGCAGTTTCGGACTAGCGGCTAACACAGATACGCAGTATTTT.

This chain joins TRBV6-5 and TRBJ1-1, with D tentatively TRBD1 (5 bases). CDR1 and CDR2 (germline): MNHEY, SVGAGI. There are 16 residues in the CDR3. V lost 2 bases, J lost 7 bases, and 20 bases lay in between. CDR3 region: CASSYDSLGGEDEAFF. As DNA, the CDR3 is TGTGCCAGCAGTTACGACTCCCTCGGGGGGGAGGATGAAGCTTTCTTT.

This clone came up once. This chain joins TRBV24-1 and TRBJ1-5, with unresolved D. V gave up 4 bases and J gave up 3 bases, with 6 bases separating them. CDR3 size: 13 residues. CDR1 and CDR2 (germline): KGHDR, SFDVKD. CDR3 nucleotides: TGTGCCACCAGTGACCAGCCCAATCAGCCCCAGCATTTT. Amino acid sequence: CATSDQPNQPQHF.

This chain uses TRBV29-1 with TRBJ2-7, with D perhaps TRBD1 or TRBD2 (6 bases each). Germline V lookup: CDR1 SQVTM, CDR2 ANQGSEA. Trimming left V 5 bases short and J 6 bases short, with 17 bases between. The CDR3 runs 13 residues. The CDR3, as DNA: TGCAGCGTTCCAGGGGAGGTGAACGCCGAGCAGTACTTC. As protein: CSVPGEVNAEQYF.

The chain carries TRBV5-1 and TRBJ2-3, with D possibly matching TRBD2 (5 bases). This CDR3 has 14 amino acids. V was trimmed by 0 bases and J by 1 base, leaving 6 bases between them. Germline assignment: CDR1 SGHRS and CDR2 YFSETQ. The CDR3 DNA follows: TGCGCCAGCAGCTTGGGGGAGCGCACAGATACGCAGTATTTT. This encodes CASSLGERTDTQYF. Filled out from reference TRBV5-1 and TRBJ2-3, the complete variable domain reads KAGVTQTPRYLIKTRGQQVTLSCSPISGHRSVSWYQQTPGQGLQFLFEYFSETQRNKGNFPGRFSGRQFSNSRSEMNVSTLELGDSALYLCASSLGERTDTQYFGPGTRLTVL.

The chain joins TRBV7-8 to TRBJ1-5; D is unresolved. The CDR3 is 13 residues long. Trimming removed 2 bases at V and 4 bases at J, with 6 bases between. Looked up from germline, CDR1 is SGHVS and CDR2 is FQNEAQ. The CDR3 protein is CASSLPGNQPQHF. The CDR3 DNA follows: TGTGCCAGCAGCTTACCGGGGAATCAGCCCCAGCATTTT. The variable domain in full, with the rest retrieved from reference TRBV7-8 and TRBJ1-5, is GAGVSQSPRYKVAKRGQDVALRCDPISGHVSLFWYQQALGQGPEFLTYFQNEAQLDKSGLPSDRFFAERPEGSVSTLKIQRTQQEDSAVYLCASSLPGNQPQHFGDGTRLSIL.

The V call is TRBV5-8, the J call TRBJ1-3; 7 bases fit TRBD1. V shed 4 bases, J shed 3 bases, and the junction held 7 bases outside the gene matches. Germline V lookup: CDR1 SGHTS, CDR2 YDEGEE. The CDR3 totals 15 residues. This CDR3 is CASSQQGKYGNTIYF. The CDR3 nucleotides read TGTGCCAGCAGCCAACAGGGGAAGTATGGAAACACCATATATTTT.

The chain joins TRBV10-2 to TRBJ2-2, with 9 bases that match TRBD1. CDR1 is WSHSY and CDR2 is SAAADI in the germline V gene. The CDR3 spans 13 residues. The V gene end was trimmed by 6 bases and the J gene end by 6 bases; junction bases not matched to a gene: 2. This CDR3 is CASRGTGPGELFF. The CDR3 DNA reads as TGCGCCAGCAGGGGGACAGGGCCCGGGGAGCTGTTTTTT.

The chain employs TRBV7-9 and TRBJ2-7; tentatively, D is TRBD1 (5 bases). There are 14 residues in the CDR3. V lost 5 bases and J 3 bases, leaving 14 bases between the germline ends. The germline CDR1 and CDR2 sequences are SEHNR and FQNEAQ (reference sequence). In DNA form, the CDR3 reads TGTGCCAGCAGCGACAGCGTTATAAGCTACGAGCAGTACTTC. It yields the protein CASSDSVISYEQYF. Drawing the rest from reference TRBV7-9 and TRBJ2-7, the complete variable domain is DTGVSQNPRHKITKRGQNVTFRCDPISEHNRLYWYRQTLGQGPEFLTYFQNEAQLEKSRLLSDRFSAERPKGSFSTLEIQRTEQGDSAMYLCASSDSVISYEQYFGPGTRLTVT.

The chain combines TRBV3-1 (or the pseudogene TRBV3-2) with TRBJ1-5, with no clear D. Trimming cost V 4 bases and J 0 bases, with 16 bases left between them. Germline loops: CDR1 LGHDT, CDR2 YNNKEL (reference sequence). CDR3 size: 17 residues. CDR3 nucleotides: TGTGCCAGCAGCCCCAGGCCTCATTTCTATAGCAATCAGCCCCAGCATTTT. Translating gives CASSPRPHFYSNQPQHF.

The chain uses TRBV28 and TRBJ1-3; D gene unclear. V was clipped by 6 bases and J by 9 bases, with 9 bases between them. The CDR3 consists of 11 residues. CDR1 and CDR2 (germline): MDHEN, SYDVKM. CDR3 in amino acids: CASSQSTTIYF. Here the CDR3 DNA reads TGTGCCAGCAGCCAGTCTACCACCATATATTTT.

The CDR3 nucleotides read TGCGCCAGCAGCACGGGACAGGGACTAGCGGGCCCTAGCACAGATACGCAGTATTTT. This encodes CASSTGQGLAGPSTDTQYF. The V gene is TRBV5-1, the J gene TRBJ2-3; 12 bases fit TRBD2. V was pared by 4 bases and J by 0 bases, with 12 bases of the junction left unmatched. This CDR3 region has 19 residues. Per germline, CDR1 SGHRS and CDR2 YFSETQ.

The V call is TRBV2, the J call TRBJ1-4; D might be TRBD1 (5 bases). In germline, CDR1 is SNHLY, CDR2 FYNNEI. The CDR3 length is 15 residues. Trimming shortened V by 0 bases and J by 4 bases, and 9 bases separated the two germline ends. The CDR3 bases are TGTGCCAGCAGTGAAGCCAGGAGGGGTAATGAAAAACTGTTTTTT. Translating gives CASSEARRGNEKLFF.

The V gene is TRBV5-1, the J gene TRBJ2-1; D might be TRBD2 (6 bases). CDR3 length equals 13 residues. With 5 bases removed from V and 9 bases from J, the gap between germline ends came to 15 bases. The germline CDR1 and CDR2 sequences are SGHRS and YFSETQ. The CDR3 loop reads CASRPGTAGEQFF. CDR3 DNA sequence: TGCGCCAGCAGGCCTGGGACTGCGGGTGAGCAGTTCTTC.

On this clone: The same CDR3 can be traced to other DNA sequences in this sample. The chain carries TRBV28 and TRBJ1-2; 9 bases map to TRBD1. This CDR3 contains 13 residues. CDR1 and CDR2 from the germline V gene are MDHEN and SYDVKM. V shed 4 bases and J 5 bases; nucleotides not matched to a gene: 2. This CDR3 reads CASSSTGGYGYTF. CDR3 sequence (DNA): TGTGCCAGCAGTTCGACAGGGGGGTATGGCTACACCTTC.

CDR3: CASSPGQGSLLETQYF. For the CDR3, the DNA is TGTGCCAGCAGCCCAGGACAGGGATCCCTTCTGGAGACCCAGTACTTC. This rearrangement joins TRBV28 to TRBJ2-5; 8 bases fit TRBD1. Germline V CDR1 and CDR2: MDHEN, SYDVKM. This CDR3 has 16 residues. J lost 5 bases, V lost 6 bases, and 14 bases had no gene match.